What follows are 20 T cell receptor beta chains derived from one specimen sequenced in a study of spatial heterogeneity in lung cancer (dated by TCRdb to between 2018 and 2021). Library creation used 5' RACE. For sequencing, a NextSeq 500 was employed. TCRdb reprocessed the public reads (quality trimming at Q25 with fastp, clone calling with MiXCR) and kept in-frame beta chains. Duplicate CDR3 protein sequences are folded into a single record with the most common DNA and genes. The sample table lists 20,000 to 25,000 distinct CDR3 sequences, under 6% of them with a count of one. The ten largest account for 6.5% to 9% of the sample. According to the study, the label for this sample's time point signals: sample taken at primary tumor resection. Whole RNA extracted from tumor and nontumor lung tissue, or from cryopreserved PBMC samples, was used for TCR sequencing without cell sorting. Material: PBMCs, obtained at surgery. The receptors stem from a male donor with early-stage non-small cell lung cancer.

The table lists this clonotype with many counts. This chain links TRBV7-2 with TRBJ1-2; 7 nucleotides match TRBD1. The CDR3 runs to 14 residues. Germline values: CDR1 SGHTA, CDR2 FQGNSA. Trimming removed 4 bases from V and 8 bases from J; junction bases left unmatched: 10. The DNA of the CDR3 is TGTGCCAGCAGCTCCGCAGGGGGTCCCGTAGGCTACACCTTC. Protein sequence: CASSSAGGPVGYTF.

This sequence joins TRBV19 and TRBJ1-2; weak D call: TRBD1 (6 bases). Germline CDR1 is LNHDA and CDR2 is SQIVND (reference sequence). CDR3 length: 12 residues. Trimming pared 6 bases from V and 3 bases from J, leaving 8 bases between. This CDR3 is CASRNRDYGYTF. The CDR3 DNA sequence: TGTGCCAGTAGAAACAGGGACTATGGCTACACCTTC.

V is TRBV7-9 and J is TRBJ2-4; possibly TRBD2 for D (6 bases). Germline CDR1 is SEHNR and CDR2 is FQNEAQ (reference sequence). CDR3 length: 15 amino acids. Trimming stripped 5 bases from V and 6 bases from J, with 17 bases between. In nucleotides, the CDR3 is TGTGCCAGCAGCCCACCTGCAGGAGGGGCAAACATTCAGTACTTC. Its translation: CASSPPAGGANIQYF.

This clonotype was seen ten or more times. The gene calls are TRBV5-1 and TRBJ1-1; unclear D gene. The V end lost 1 base, the J end lost 3 bases, and 13 bases lay between the germline ends. Germline CDR1 SGHRS, CDR2 YFSETQ. This CDR3 contains 15 residues. This CDR3 is CASSLLTRRDTEAFF. The CDR3, as DNA: TGCGCCAGCAGCTTGTTAACTCGACGGGACACTGAAGCTTTCTTT.

This clonotype came up a few times. The J gene is TRBJ1-5, the V gene TRBV6-5, with D tentatively TRBD1 (5 bases). Germline CDR1 and CDR2: MNHEY and SVGAGI. This CDR3 region has 18 residues. Trimming removed 2 bases at V and 4 bases at J, with 21 bases between. The chain's CDR3 is CASSYTNPGTGENQPQHF. For the CDR3, the DNA is TGTGCCAGCAGTTACACTAATCCCGGGACCGGGGAGAATCAGCCCCAGCATTTT.

The V call is TRBV20-1, the J call TRBJ2-1, with TRBD2 matching over 10 bases. The CDR3 length is 14 residues. Looked up from germline, CDR1 is DFQATT and CDR2 is SNEGSKA (reference sequence). V was clipped by 5 bases and J by 10 bases; unmatched bases: 11. For the CDR3, the DNA is TGCAGTGCTTCCCGGGGACTAGCGCCAACAGAGCAGTTCTTC. Protein: CSASRGLAPTEQFF.

This clonotype was seen many times. This chain uses TRBV14 with TRBJ2-7, with 10 bases identical to TRBD1. This CDR3 has 16 residues. Germline CDR1 SGHDN, CDR2 FVKESK. Trimming removed 5 bases from V and 3 bases from J; junction bases left unmatched: 10. CDR3: CASSGPGQGDLYEQYF. CDR3 bases: TGTGCCAGCAGCGGACCCGGACAGGGGGACCTCTACGAGCAGTACTTC.

This clonotype has a handful of counts. The J gene is TRBJ2-1, the V gene TRBV6-5, with TRBD1 matching over 8 bases. Germline V lookup: CDR1 MNHEY, CDR2 SVGAGI. V gave up 10 bases and J gave up 0 bases; unmatched junction bases: 14. CDR3 length: 17 amino acids. The CDR3 DNA follows: TGTGCCACTGTAGGGGGACAGGTCATAAACTCCTACAATGAGCAGTTCTTC. This encodes CATVGGQVINSYNEQFF.

The chain couples TRBV9 to TRBJ2-1, with D maybe TRBD2 (5 bases). The V gene lost 3 bases and the J gene lost 10 bases, with 29 bases spanning the gap. CDR1 and CDR2 from the germline V gene are SGDLS and YYNGEE. The CDR3 consists of 18 residues. The DNA for the CDR3 is TGTGCCAGCAGCGACCCCAACCCCCCTAGCCGAGTTAAAGGGGAGCAGTTCTTC. Translation: CASSDPNPPSRVKGEQFF.

This clonotype has a count of ten or more. The chain is built from TRBV11-2 and TRBJ2-7, with no clear D. Trimming removed 0 bases from V and 0 bases from J, with 6 bases in between. In germline, CDR1 is SGHAT, CDR2 FQNNGV. This CDR3 has 14 amino acids. In DNA, the CDR3 is TGTGCCAGCAGCTTAGATGGGCACTCCTACGAGCAGTACTTC. As protein: CASSLDGHSYEQYF.

This clonotype is medium-sized by share. The V and J genes are TRBV3-1 and TRBJ1-3; D is uncertain. The CDR3 has 12 residues. The ends were cut back, 4 bases at V and 7 bases at J, with 8 bases in the middle. Germline V gene lookup returns CDR1 LGHDT and CDR2 YNNKEL (reference sequence). CDR3 amino acids: CASSPAANTIYF. The CDR3 nucleotides are TGTGCCAGCAGCCCAGCAGCGAACACCATATATTTT.

This clonotype came up many times. CDR3 sequence (DNA): TGTGCCAGCAGTTACGGGGTCAGCGCCTACGAGCAGTACTTC. Its translation is CASSYGVSAYEQYF. This sequence joins TRBV6-5 and TRBJ2-7; no firm D call. V dropped 2 bases and J dropped 2 bases, with 10 bases sitting between them. Germline lookup yields CDR1 MNHEY and CDR2 SVGAGI. The CDR3 covers 14 residues.

This clonotype was seen ten or more times. The genes are TRBV6-5 and TRBJ1-1; the D gene is possibly TRBD1 (6 bases). V lost 4 bases to trimming and J lost 2 bases, with 11 bases between them. This CDR3 is 14 amino acids long. Germline loops: CDR1 MNHEY, CDR2 SVGAGI. As DNA, the CDR3 is TGTGCCAGCAGTTCAGGGGCGGGAAACACTGAAGCTTTCTTT. Its protein product is CASSSGAGNTEAFF.

This clonotype was detected many times. The genes are TRBV4-2 and TRBJ2-7; TRBD1 agrees at 9 bases. The CDR3 runs to 14 residues. The trim removed 4 bases at V and 6 bases at J, leaving 7 bases unmatched. CDR1 LGHNA and CDR2 YNFKEQ come from the germline V gene. CDR3 nucleotides: TGTGCCAGCAGCCCCCCGGGACAGGGCCCCGAGCAGTACTTC. This codes for CASSPPGQGPEQYF.

The sample holds many counts of this clonotype. The gene calls are TRBV9 and TRBJ1-1; 9 nucleotides agree with TRBD1. The CDR3 runs to 16 residues. V lost 3 bases, J lost 3 bases, and 9 bases stayed unmatched. In germline, CDR1 is SGDLS, CDR2 YYNGEE. The DNA for the CDR3 is TGTGCCAGCAGCGAGACAGGGGGGTCGCCGGACACTGAAGCTTTCTTT. Its protein is CASSETGGSPDTEAFF.

This clonotype rates as medium-sized. The chain employs TRBV21-1 and TRBJ2-7; the table calls TRBD2, which could not be checked here. TRBV21-1 is deemed a pseudogene. CDR3 size: 15 residues. In nucleotides, the CDR3 is TGTGCCAGCAGCAAGACGCGGGAAAGCTCCTACGAGCAGTACTTC. It specifies CASSKTRESSYEQYF.

This clonotype was found many times. This rearrangement joins TRBV5-1 to TRBJ1-1, with 9 bases that match TRBD1. Germline assignment: CDR1 SGHRS and CDR2 YFSETQ. The trim removed 4 bases at V and 6 bases at J, leaving 10 bases unmatched. CDR3 length: 15 amino acids. For the CDR3, the DNA is TGCGCCAGCAGCACCGGGACAGGGCGGCCCCCTGAAGCTTTCTTT. Residues: CASSTGTGRPPEAFF.

This clonotype was seen at least ten times. The chain has TRBV7-8 and TRBJ1-3; 9 bases line up with TRBD1. CDR1 is SGHVS and CDR2 is FQNEAQ in the germline V gene. The CDR3 is 16 residues long. V lost 5 bases and J lost 9; bases outside the gene matches: 14. The CDR3 coding sequence is TGTGCCAGCAGCCCAACCCCAGGGACAGGGCTTGGCACCATATATTTT. It is translated as CASSPTPGTGLGTIYF.

This clonotype was found many times. V gene TRBV12-3 or TRBV12-4 combines with J gene TRBJ2-2; D is perhaps TRBD1 (5 bases). Trimming pared 6 bases from V and 6 bases from J, leaving 11 bases between. This CDR3 has 13 residues. CDR3 DNA sequence: TGTGCCAGCAGACCTTCAGGGTCCGGGGAGCTGTTTTTT. This sequence encodes CASRPSGSGELFF.

In its sample, this clonotype is medium-sized. The chain combines TRBV2 with TRBJ2-7, with no clear D. V dropped 3 bases and J dropped 4 bases, with 4 bases sitting between them. There are 11 residues in the CDR3. Germline V lookup: CDR1 SNHLY, CDR2 FYNNEI. CDR3 residues: CASSEGYEQYF. CDR3 nucleotides: TGTGCCAGCAGTGAGGGTTACGAGCAGTACTTC.